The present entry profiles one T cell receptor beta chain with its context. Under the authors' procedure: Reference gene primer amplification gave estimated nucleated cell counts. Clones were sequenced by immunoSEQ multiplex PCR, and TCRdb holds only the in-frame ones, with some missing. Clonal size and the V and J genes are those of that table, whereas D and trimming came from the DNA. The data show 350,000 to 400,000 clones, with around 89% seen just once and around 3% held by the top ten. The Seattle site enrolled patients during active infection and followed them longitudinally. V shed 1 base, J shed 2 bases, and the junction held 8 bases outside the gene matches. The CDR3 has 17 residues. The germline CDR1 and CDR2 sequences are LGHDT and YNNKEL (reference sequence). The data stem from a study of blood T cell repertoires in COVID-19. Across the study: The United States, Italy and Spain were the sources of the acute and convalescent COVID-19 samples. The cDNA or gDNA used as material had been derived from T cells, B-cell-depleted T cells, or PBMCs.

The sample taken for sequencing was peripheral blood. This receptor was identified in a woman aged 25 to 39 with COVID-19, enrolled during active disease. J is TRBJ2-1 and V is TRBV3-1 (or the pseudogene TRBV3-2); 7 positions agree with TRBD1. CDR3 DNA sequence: TGTGCCAGCAGCCAAGTTTCGGGACAGTTCACCTACAATGAGCAGTTCTTC. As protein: CASSQVSGQFTYNEQFF.